These 10 T cell receptor beta chains originate from one sample sequenced in a study of cytomegalovirus exposure and HLA in healthy donors. In the PCR, 60 Vbeta and 13 Jbeta primers were used. Sequencing used immunoSEQ multiplex PCR; TCRdb keeps in-frame clones, though not all of them. The table shows roughly 180,000 clones, with approximately 80% occurring only once. Sequences were obtained from PBMCs. The source of these receptors is a woman aged 18-30 years in good health and CMV-seronegative.

V is TRBV7-9 and J is TRBJ1-5; 10 bases match TRBD1. The length of the CDR3 is 15 residues. CDR1 SEHNR and CDR2 FQNEAQ come from the germline V gene (reference sequence). The V segment lost 5 bases and the J segment 5 bases; nucleotides outside the gene matches: 6. CDR3 in DNA: TGTGCCAGCAGCCCCCAGGGGACAGGGGATCAGCCCCAGCATTTT. This sequence encodes CASSPQGTGDQPQHF.

The gene calls are TRBV2 and TRBJ2-2; D gene uncertain. The CDR3 contains 15 residues. Trimming left V 7 bases short and J 4 bases short, with 16 bases between. Per germline, CDR1 SNHLY and CDR2 FYNNEI. CDR3 DNA: TGTGCCAGCAATCGACTCCCTGTTGGCACCGGGGAGCTGTTTTTT. Protein: CASNRLPVGTGELFF. The variable domain in full, with the rest retrieved from reference TRBV2 and TRBJ2-2, is EPEVTQTPSHQVTQMGQEVILRCVPISNHLYFYWYRQILGQKVEFLVSFYNNEISEKSEIFDDQFSVERPDGSNFTLKIRSTKLEDSAMYFCASNRLPVGTGELFFGEGSRLTVL.

The rearrangement links TRBV6-5 to TRBJ1-3; D is undetermined. The CDR3 is 15 amino acids. Germline CDR1 reads MNHEY; CDR2 reads SVGAGI. V was shortened by 1 base and J by 4 bases, with 11 bases between the two germline ends. The CDR3 sequence is CASSYWSQTGNTIYF. Here the CDR3 DNA reads TGTGCCAGCAGTTACTGGAGCCAAACGGGAAACACCATATATTTT.

This sequence joins TRBV9 and TRBJ2-3; D remains unclear. The CDR3 covers 15 residues. In germline, CDR1 is SGDLS, CDR2 YYNGEE. Trimming took off 4 bases at V and 0 bases at J, with 12 bases between the two ends. As DNA, the CDR3 is TGTGCCAGCAGCTTTAGTAGTGCAAGCACAGATACGCAGTATTTT. Translating gives CASSFSSASTDTQYF.

The chain joins TRBV11-2 to TRBJ2-3; 10 positions match TRBD2. This CDR3 is 19 amino acids long. Germline trimming cut 3 bases from V and 5 bases from J; bases unmatched to any gene: 17. The germline CDR1 and CDR2 sequences are SGHAT and FQNNGV. CDR3 nucleotides: TGTGCCAGCAGCTTTACGGGCCCGTCTCTAGCGGGAGTCATAGATACGCAGTATTTT. Protein sequence: CASSFTGPSLAGVIDTQYF.

The rearrangement uses TRBV5-1 and TRBJ2-1; TRBD2 matches at 7 bases. The CDR3 is 15 amino acids. The junction had 5 bases not matched to a gene; V was cut back by 1 base and J by 4 bases. Germline V gene sequence: CDR1 SGHRS, CDR2 YFSETQ. CDR3: CASSLPSGVYNEQFF. DNA of the CDR3: TGCGCCAGCAGCTTGCCTAGCGGAGTTTACAATGAGCAGTTCTTC.

This clone was counted once. The chain employs TRBV29-1 and TRBJ2-5; D gene unclear. Gene TRBJ2-7 matches the end of the DNA better, so the J call may be wrong. Per germline, CDR1 SQVTM and CDR2 ANQGSEA. This CDR3 region has 13 residues. The CDR3 sequence: CSASKNPLYEQYF. DNA of the CDR3: TGCAGCGCTAGTAAGAATCCCCTGTACGAGCAGTACTTC.

The genes are TRBV5-4 and TRBJ2-3; 9 nucleotides match TRBD2. CDR1 and CDR2 (germline): SGHNT, YYREEE (reference sequence). The CDR3 covers 16 residues. V dropped 2 bases and J dropped 2; count of bases not matched to a gene: 6. The CDR3 coding sequence is TGTGCCAGCAGCTTAGTCAGCGGGAGGATCACAGATACGCAGTATTTT. It codes for CASSLVSGRITDTQYF.

Only one count was recorded for this clone. V and J are TRBV4-3 and TRBJ2-3; D is unresolved. The ends were cut back, 0 bases at V and 2 bases at J, with 9 bases in the middle. CDR1 LGHNA and CDR2 YSLEER come from the germline V gene. The CDR3 extends over 15 amino acids. As DNA, the CDR3 is TGCGCCAGCAGCCAAGAACGCGCGGACACAGATACGCAGTATTTT. Translation: CASSQERADTDTQYF.

The rearrangement joins TRBV6-1 to TRBJ1-5; tentative D call: TRBD1 (5 bases). The CDR3 totals 16 residues. Trimming removed 0 bases at V and 5 bases at J, with 14 bases between. Germline CDR1 and CDR2: MNHNS and SASEGT. The CDR3 is CASSEAPGGSHQPQHF. DNA of the CDR3: TGTGCCAGCAGTGAAGCGCCCGGGGGGAGCCATCAGCCCCAGCATTTT.